Following are 20 T cell receptor beta chains from one sample sequenced in a study of vaccination effects on CD4 cells after COVID-19. Antigen-specific CD4+ T cell clonotypes were called by their expansion after viral peptide-pool culture in ViraFEST. Having been cultured for around ten days, the cells underwent CD4+ T cell isolation. Participants were given two doses of BNT162b2 or mRNA-1273 vaccine. These TCRs' antigens remain unknown. Repertoires were generated with immunoSEQ multiplex PCR, while TCRdb's copy carries only in-frame clones and drops some. The table lists roughly 32,000 clones, 72% of them singletons, with less than 15% in the top ten. The material sequenced was CD4+ T cells from PBMCs cultured with HCoV-229E spike peptides, taken after COVID-19 vaccination. The receptors here all came from a human donor who received a COVID-19 vaccine.

This chain connects TRBV25-1 to TRBJ2-7, with D maybe TRBD2 (6 bases). V was pared by 7 bases and J by 3 bases, with 7 bases between. CDR3 length: 11 amino acids. Germline V gene data show CDR1 as MGHDK and CDR2 as SYGVNS. The CDR3 DNA is TGTGCCAGCACGGGGGTCTACGAGCAGTACTTC. This translates into CASTGVYEQYF.

The rearrangement uses TRBV6-5 and TRBJ1-2; TRBD1 might be the D (5 bases). The CDR3 covers 15 residues. The germline V and J ends were trimmed by 6 bases and 2 bases, with 16 bases remaining between them. CDR1 MNHEY and CDR2 SVGAGI come from the germline V gene. DNA for the CDR3: TGTGCCAGCAGCTATAGACGGACACAAAACTATGGCTACACCTTC. It is translated as CASSYRRTQNYGYTF.

The genes are TRBV18 and TRBJ1-3; D might be TRBD1 (5 bases). The CDR3 extends over 16 amino acids. V lost 3 bases to trimming and J lost 0 bases, with 12 bases between them. Germline CDR1 is KGHSH and CDR2 is LQKENI. CDR3 sequence: CASSPLDSLSGNTIYF. As DNA, the CDR3 is TGTGCCAGCTCACCTCTCGACAGCCTCTCTGGAAACACCATATATTTT.

This chain connects TRBV19 to TRBJ1-6; TRBD1 is a possible D gene (6 bases). This CDR3 has 15 residues. Germline CDR1 and CDR2: LNHDA and SQIVND (reference sequence). Trimming took off 7 bases at V and 9 bases at J, with 19 bases between the two ends. The CDR3 is CASKESGTWGSPLHF. The CDR3 DNA reads as TGTGCCAGTAAAGAATCTGGGACATGGGGTTCACCCCTCCACTTT. Supplemented by reference TRBV19 and TRBJ1-6, the full variable domain reads DGGITQSPKYLFRKEGQNVTLSCEQNLNHDAMYWYRQDPGQGLRLIYYSQIVNDFQKGDIAEGYSVSREKKESFPLTVTSAQKNPTAFYLCASKESGTWGSPLHFGNGTRLTVT.

The J gene is TRBJ1-1, the V gene TRBV5-6, with D perhaps TRBD1 (6 bases). CDR1 and CDR2 (germline): SGHDT, YYEEEE. The CDR3 extends over 13 amino acids. V dropped 3 bases and J dropped 8 bases, with 14 bases sitting between them. The CDR3 protein is CASSSIQGVEAFF. The CDR3 DNA reads as TGTGCCAGCAGCTCGATACAGGGTGTGGAAGCTTTCTTT.

V is TRBV12-3 or TRBV12-4 and J is TRBJ2-7, with D unresolved. The ends were cut back, 3 bases at V and 5 bases at J, with 8 bases in the middle. This CDR3 region has 12 residues. CDR3: CASSLYGHEQYF. In DNA, the CDR3 is TGTGCCAGCAGTTTGTATGGGCACGAGCAGTACTTC.

This clone was found once. V usage is TRBV2 and J usage is TRBJ2-7; 7 bases align to TRBD1. V lost 0 bases, J lost 2 bases, and 10 bases stayed unmatched. This CDR3 comprises 17 residues. CDR1 is SNHLY, CDR2 FYNNEI, per germline. Here the CDR3 DNA reads TGTGCCAGCAGTGAAGCGCTTCTTGGGACAGATACCTACGAGCAGTACTTC. This encodes CASSEALLGTDTYEQYF.

The gene calls are TRBV9 and TRBJ2-4; D gene uncertain. Germline V gene lookup returns CDR1 SGDLS and CDR2 YYNGEE. V was shortened by 0 bases and J by 5 bases, with 3 bases between the two germline ends. The CDR3 runs 12 residues. The CDR3 is CASSVEENIQYF. The CDR3 bases are TGTGCCAGCAGCGTAGAGGAAAACATTCAGTACTTC.

This sequence joins TRBV6-5 and TRBJ1-2; D uncertain. Germline V CDR1 and CDR2: MNHEY, SVGAGI. The V and J ends lost 7 bases and 8 bases respectively, with 11 bases between them. The CDR3 extends over 11 amino acids. DNA of the CDR3: TGTGCCAGCACCAACAGAGAGGGCTACACCTTC. Translated: CASTNREGYTF.

By sample share, this clone is medium-sized. The gene calls are TRBV19 and TRBJ1-5, with a weak D call TRBD1 (5 bases). The CDR3 spans 15 residues. V lost 5 bases and J 2 bases, leaving 13 bases between the germline ends. Germline assignment: CDR1 LNHDA and CDR2 SQIVND (reference sequence). The CDR3 sequence is CASSSSGGGNQPQHF. DNA of the CDR3: TGTGCCAGTAGTTCATCGGGGGGAGGCAATCAGCCCCAGCATTTT.

The J gene is TRBJ2-5, the V gene TRBV25-1, with 8 positions matching TRBD1. From germline, CDR1 is MGHDK and CDR2 SYGVNS. Trimming at V came to 3 bases and at J to 5 bases, leaving 5 bases not matched to a gene. The CDR3 sequence is 14 residues long. CDR3 in DNA: TGTGCCAGCAGTGACCCAGGGGGCCCTGAGACCCAGTACTTC. It translates to CASSDPGGPETQYF.

On this clone: The same CDR3 also results from other DNA sequences found in this sample. The chain combines TRBV27 with TRBJ2-5, with 8 positions matching TRBD1. In germline, CDR1 is MNHEY, CDR2 SMNVEV (reference sequence). V lost 4 bases to trimming and J lost 4 bases; unmatched junction nucleotides: 2. The CDR3 sequence is 13 residues long. The DNA for the CDR3 is TGTGCCAGCAGTTCCAGGGGGCGAGAGACCCAGTACTTC. Protein sequence: CASSSRGRETQYF.

This chain uses TRBV6-1 with TRBJ2-1; D possibly corresponds to TRBD2 (5 bases). The CDR3 spans 16 residues. Germline CDR1 MNHNS, CDR2 SASEGT. V dropped 0 bases and J dropped 6 bases, with 15 bases sitting between them. The CDR3 DNA reads TGTGCCAGCAGTGAAGCCGCGGGTCCGTGGTCCAATGAGCAGTTCTTC. It translates to CASSEAAGPWSNEQFF.

This clone is a singleton in its sample. V usage is TRBV5-1 and J usage is TRBJ1-1; tentatively, D is TRBD1 (5 bases). The germline V and J ends were trimmed by 5 bases and 11 bases, with 13 bases remaining between them. Looked up from germline, CDR1 is SGHRS and CDR2 is YFSETQ. The CDR3 runs to 11 residues. The CDR3 DNA follows: TGCGCCAGCAGTCGGGGGGAGGAGGCTTTCTTT. Its translation is CASSRGEEAFF.

The chain links TRBV29-1 to TRBJ1-1; 7 bases match TRBD1. The CDR3 loop spans 14 amino acids. The V and J ends lost 1 base and 4 bases, in that order; junction bases with no gene match: 6. Germline lookup yields CDR1 SQVTM and CDR2 ANQGSEA. The CDR3 nucleotides read TGCAGCGTTGAAGTCCCAGGGGGAGTCACTGAAGCTTTCTTT. It codes for CSVEVPGGVTEAFF.

CDR3 amino acids: CASSQDQQGPGEKLFF. In nucleotides, the CDR3 is TGCGCCAGCAGCCAAGATCAACAGGGGCCGGGGGAAAAACTGTTTTTT. The chain links TRBV4-1 to TRBJ1-4; 7 nucleotides match TRBD1. The CDR3 covers 16 residues. Germline values: CDR1 MGHRA, CDR2 YSYEKL. V gave up 0 bases and J gave up 8 bases; unmatched junction bases: 9.

The chain links TRBV11-2 to TRBJ1-6; D possibly corresponds to TRBD1 (5 bases). V gave up 8 bases and J gave up 5 bases, with 13 bases separating them. CDR3 length: 14 residues. Per the germline V gene, CDR1 is SGHAT and CDR2 is FQNNGV. CDR3 coding DNA: TGTGCCAGCGCTTCGACAGATAATAATTCACCCCTCCACTTT. It specifies CASASTDNNSPLHF.

The chain recombines TRBV6-6 with TRBJ2-3, with 7 positions matching TRBD1. This CDR3 contains 15 residues. Germline trimming cut 6 bases from V and 1 base from J; bases unmatched to any gene: 7. Per germline, CDR1 MNHNY and CDR2 SVGAGI (reference sequence). This CDR3 reads CASRSHDRGTDTQYF. The CDR3 DNA follows: TGTGCCAGCAGGAGTCACGACAGGGGCACAGATACGCAGTATTTT.

J is TRBJ2-1 and V is TRBV2; tentative D call: TRBD2 (5 bases). The CDR3 length is 14 residues. Deletions cut 3 bases from V and 7 bases from J, with 13 bases between. Looked up from germline, CDR1 is SNHLY and CDR2 is FYNNEI. CDR3: CASSEASFNNEQFF. CDR3 nucleotide sequence: TGTGCCAGCAGTGAGGCTAGCTTTAATAATGAGCAGTTCTTC.

DNA for the CDR3: TGCGCCAGCAGCCACTCACAGGGACTGAGGAGCACTGAAGCTTTCTTT. It encodes CASSHSQGLRSTEAFF. V is TRBV4-1 and J is TRBJ1-1, with D tentatively TRBD1 (6 bases). This CDR3 is built from 16 residues. Germline CDR1 reads MGHRA; CDR2 reads YSYEKL. V lost 3 bases, J lost 4 bases, and 18 bases lay in between.